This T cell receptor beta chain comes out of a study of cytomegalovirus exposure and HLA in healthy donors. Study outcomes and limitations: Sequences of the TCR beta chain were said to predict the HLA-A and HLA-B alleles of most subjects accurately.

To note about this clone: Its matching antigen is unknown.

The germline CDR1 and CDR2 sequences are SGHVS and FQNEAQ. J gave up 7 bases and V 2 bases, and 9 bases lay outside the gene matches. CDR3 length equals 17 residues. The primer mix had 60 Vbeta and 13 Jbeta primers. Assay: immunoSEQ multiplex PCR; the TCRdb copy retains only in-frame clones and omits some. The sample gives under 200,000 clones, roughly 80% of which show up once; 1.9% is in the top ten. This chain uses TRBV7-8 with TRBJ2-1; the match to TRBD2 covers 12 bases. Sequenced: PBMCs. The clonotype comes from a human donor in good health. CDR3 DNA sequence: TGTGCCAGCAGCTTAAACCGACTAGCGGGGGCCCGTAATGAGCAGTTCTTC. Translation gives CASSLNRLAGARNEQFF.